Shown below are 21 T cell receptor beta chains from a single sample sequenced in a study of T-cell reconstitution after alpha-beta-depleted transplantation in children. Molecular barcoding with unique molecular identifiers was used for the TCRbeta library. From the PCR reads, TCRdb called clonotypes with MiXCR, one entry per CDR3 protein. Of approximately 630,000 distinct CDR3 sequences listed, around 13% are singletons. The material was PBMCs, obtained before TCRalphabeta/CD19-depleted stem cell transplant. The receptors come from a girl aged 2 to 10 with congenital amegakaryocytic thrombocytopenia, due to receive a stem cell transplant.

This clonotype occurred a few times. V gene TRBV5-1 combines with J gene TRBJ2-1; the match to TRBD2 covers 9 bases. The CDR3 runs to 15 residues. V dropped 2 bases and J dropped 8; count of bases not matched to a gene: 8. Germline-derived CDR1 and CDR2 are SGHRS and YFSETQ. The CDR3 bases are TGCGCCAGCAGCTTCCAAGCGGGAGGTCCGGATGAGCAGTTCTTC. This sequence encodes CASSFQAGGPDEQFF.

A word on this clonotype: A much larger clone is a single base away; this may be a read error. The chain carries TRBV20-1 and TRBJ2-5, with TRBD1 as a possible D gene (5 bases). V was cut by 7 bases and J by 0 bases, with 9 bases left in between. This CDR3 has 12 amino acids. Germline values: CDR1 DFQATT, CDR2 SNEGSKA (reference sequence). CDR3 nucleotide sequence: TGCAGTGGCGTGACAGACCAAGAGACCCAGTACTTC. Encoded protein: CSGVTDQETQYF.

The table lists this clonotype with a few counts. The rearrangement uses TRBV5-1 and TRBJ2-1; maybe TRBD2 (5 bases). From germline, CDR1 is SGHRS and CDR2 YFSETQ. The CDR3 sequence is 15 residues long. V was trimmed by 2 bases and J by 6 bases, leaving 15 bases between them. CDR3 amino acids: CASSFSSGIFNEQFF. CDR3 coding DNA: TGCGCCAGCAGCTTCTCCTCCGGGATTTTCAATGAGCAGTTCTTC.

This clonotype was picked up a small number of times. The J gene is TRBJ2-1, the V gene TRBV12-3 or TRBV12-4; 7 bases match TRBD2. V lost 7 bases, J lost 4 bases, and 4 bases stayed unmatched. There are 13 residues in the CDR3. The CDR3 spells CASILGGYNEQFF. The CDR3 DNA reads as TGTGCCAGCATCCTGGGAGGGTACAATGAGCAGTTCTTC.

At least ten counts were recorded for this clonotype. The chain uses TRBV7-9 and TRBJ2-7; D may match TRBD1 or TRBD2 (5 bases each). Trimming left V 1 base short and J 2 bases short, with 12 bases between. Germline CDR1 SEHNR, CDR2 FQNEAQ (reference sequence). This CDR3 is 15 amino acids long. This CDR3 is CASSLGSGTPYEQYF. The CDR3 DNA is TGTGCCAGCAGCTTAGGGTCAGGGACCCCCTACGAGCAGTACTTC.

This clonotype was counted only a few times. This chain uses TRBV5-1 with TRBJ2-1; TRBD1 agrees at 8 bases. The CDR3 is made up of 19 amino acids. After removal of 4 bases from V and 10 bases from J, the junction contained 25 bases not matched to a gene. Germline loops: CDR1 SGHRS, CDR2 YFSETQ. The CDR3 reads CASSPTDRAGNRGSWEQFF. DNA for the CDR3: TGCGCCAGCAGCCCGACGGACAGGGCCGGCAATCGCGGGTCCTGGGAGCAGTTCTTC.

This clonotype was detected ten times or more. V gene TRBV12-3 or TRBV12-4 combines with J gene TRBJ2-7; maybe TRBD1 (7 bases). Deletions cut 4 bases from V and 3 bases from J, with 13 bases between. This CDR3 region has 14 residues. The CDR3 protein is CASSWQGGHYEQYF. CDR3 DNA: TGTGCCAGCAGTTGGCAGGGGGGACACTACGAGCAGTACTTC.

This clonotype was recorded a few times. This chain joins TRBV7-9 and TRBJ2-5; TRBD2 is a possible D gene (5 bases). Trimming removed 2 bases at V and 4 bases at J, with 11 bases between. This CDR3 comprises 14 residues. Looked up from germline, CDR1 is SEHNR and CDR2 is FQNEAQ (reference sequence). Written as DNA, the CDR3 is TGTGCCAGCAGCTTACCGGGATTAACAGAGACCCAGTACTTC. It specifies CASSLPGLTETQYF.

V and J are TRBV20-1 and TRBJ2-3; D ambiguous. In germline, CDR1 is DFQATT, CDR2 SNEGSKA (reference sequence). This CDR3 comprises 15 residues. Trimming shortened V by 3 bases and J by 0 bases, and 13 bases separated the two germline ends. This CDR3 is CSARSPADSTDTQYF. CDR3 in DNA: TGCAGTGCTAGGAGTCCGGCGGACAGCACAGATACGCAGTATTTT.

V gene TRBV5-1 combines with J gene TRBJ2-3, with no clear D. Between the trimmed V and J ends, which lost 0 bases and 0 bases, there was a span of 14 bases. The CDR3 consists of 17 residues. Germline V gene sequence: CDR1 SGHRS, CDR2 YFSETQ. The CDR3 bases are TGCGCCAGCAGCTTGGACGTCGTGATGGAGAGCACAGATACGCAGTATTTT. It translates to CASSLDVVMESTDTQYF.

This clonotype was recorded many times. The chain recombines TRBV20-1 with TRBJ2-2, with D maybe TRBD1 (6 bases). The germline V gene encodes CDR1 DFQATT and CDR2 SNEGSKA (reference sequence). This CDR3 is 19 amino acids long. The V and J ends lost 8 bases and 3 bases respectively, with 31 bases between them. The CDR3 spells CSSPRAYRSSGQYTGELFF. The CDR3 DNA reads TGCAGTTCGCCCCGGGCTTACCGTTCATCGGGACAATACACCGGGGAGCTGTTTTTT.

The V call is TRBV5-1, the J call TRBJ2-1; the match to TRBD2 covers 12 bases. CDR3 length: 15 amino acids. V gave up 4 bases and J gave up 9 bases; unmatched junction bases: 8. Germline-derived CDR1 and CDR2 are SGHRS and YFSETQ. CDR3 amino acids: CASSTGLAGIGEQFF. CDR3 nucleotides: TGCGCCAGCAGCACTGGACTAGCGGGAATTGGTGAGCAGTTCTTC.

This clonotype came up many times. The V gene is TRBV12-3 or TRBV12-4, the J gene TRBJ2-3, with D possibly being TRBD1 or TRBD2 (5 bases each). The CDR3 has 16 residues. The V and J ends lost 6 bases and 0 bases respectively, with 16 bases between them. The CDR3 sequence: CASSLRDLWSTDTQYF. The CDR3 bases are TGTGCCAGCAGCCTCCGGGACCTCTGGAGCACAGATACGCAGTATTTT.

The chain couples TRBV3-1 to TRBJ1-1; 8 bases line up with TRBD1. The CDR3 sequence is 14 residues long. Germline V lookup: CDR1 LGHDT, CDR2 YNNKEL (reference sequence). J was trimmed by 4 bases and V by 5 bases; bases with no gene match: 6. The CDR3 coding sequence is TGTGCCAGCAGCAGGGACAGGTGGATCACTGAAGCTTTCTTT. Protein sequence: CASSRDRWITEAFF.

This clonotype was found a few times. The chain is built from TRBV20-1 and TRBJ2-1; 9 bases fit TRBD2. CDR1 is DFQATT and CDR2 is SNEGSKA in the germline V gene (reference sequence). The trim removed 0 bases at V and 4 bases at J, leaving 10 bases unmatched. CDR3 size: 17 residues. The CDR3 protein is CSARDPDGGRAYNEQFF. In DNA form, the CDR3 reads TGCAGTGCTAGAGACCCCGACGGCGGGAGGGCTTACAATGAGCAGTTCTTC.

The rearrangement uses TRBV27 and TRBJ2-7, with 8 bases aligning to TRBD2. Germline V gives CDR1 MNHEY, CDR2 SMNVEV (reference sequence). Losses at the gene ends were 5 bases for V and 4 bases for J; bases not matched to a gene: 7. The CDR3 totals 14 residues. The CDR3 DNA sequence: TGTGCCAGCAGTAAGCGGGGGTCTGTATACGAGCAGTACTTC. Amino acid sequence: CASSKRGSVYEQYF.

The chain is built from TRBV6-5 and TRBJ2-7; the D gene is possibly TRBD2 (6 bases). The germline CDR1 and CDR2 sequences are MNHEY and SVGAGI. V was cut by 1 base and J by 2 bases, with 12 bases left in between. The CDR3 has 15 residues. In DNA, the CDR3 is TGTGCCAGCAGTTACTTAGCGGCTTCCCCCTACGAGCAGTACTTC. Amino acid sequence: CASSYLAASPYEQYF.

This clonotype was counted many times. The V gene is TRBV15, the J gene TRBJ2-4; D is possibly TRBD1 or TRBD2 (6 bases each). Trimming left V 5 bases short and J 7 bases short, with 15 bases between. Germline V lookup: CDR1 LNHNV, CDR2 YYDKDF (reference sequence). The CDR3 has 14 amino acids. CDR3 amino acids: CATSSIGGFNIQYF. The CDR3 coding sequence is TGTGCCACCAGCTCCATAGGGGGGTTTAACATTCAGTACTTC.

The gene calls are TRBV10-3 and TRBJ2-1; 10 bases line up with TRBD2. This CDR3 contains 15 residues. In germline, CDR1 is ENHRY, CDR2 SYGVKD. Trimming at V came to 5 bases and at J to 3 bases, leaving 4 bases not matched to a gene. CDR3 sequence: CAISPTSGVYNEQFF. CDR3 DNA: TGTGCCATCAGTCCCACTAGCGGGGTCTACAATGAGCAGTTCTTC.

In its sample, this clonotype was seen a few times. This rearrangement joins TRBV4-1 to TRBJ2-1; 9 bases are shared with TRBD2. Germline CDR1 is MGHRA and CDR2 is YSYEKL. With V trimmed by 1 base and J by 3 bases, 7 bases remained unmatched. The CDR3 has 17 residues. The CDR3: CASSQVPSGMVYNEQFF. The CDR3 DNA reads as TGCGCCAGCAGCCAAGTGCCTAGCGGGATGGTCTACAATGAGCAGTTCTTC.

This clonotype was observed a few times. The chain is built from TRBV5-1 and TRBJ2-7; D is possibly TRBD2 (5 bases). CDR1 SGHRS and CDR2 YFSETQ come from the germline V gene. This CDR3 spans 15 amino acids. The V gene lost 0 bases and the J gene lost 2 bases, with 12 bases spanning the gap. The DNA of the CDR3 is TGCGCCAGCAGCTTGGGAGGGAGCGTTGCCTACGAGCAGTACTTC. It encodes CASSLGGSVAYEQYF.